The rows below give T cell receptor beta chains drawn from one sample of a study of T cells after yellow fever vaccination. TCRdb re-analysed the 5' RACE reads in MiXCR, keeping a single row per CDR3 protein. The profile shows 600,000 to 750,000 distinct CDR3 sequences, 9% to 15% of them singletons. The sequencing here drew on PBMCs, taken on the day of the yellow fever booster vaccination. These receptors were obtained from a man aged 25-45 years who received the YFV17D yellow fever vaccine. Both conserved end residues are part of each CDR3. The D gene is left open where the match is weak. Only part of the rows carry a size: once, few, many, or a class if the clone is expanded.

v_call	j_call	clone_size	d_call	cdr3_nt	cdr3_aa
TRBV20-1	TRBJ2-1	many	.	TGCAGTGCTATTCGACAGTCAAACAATGAGCAGTTCTTC	CSAIRQSNNEQFF
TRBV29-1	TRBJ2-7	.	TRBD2	TGCAGCGCTGGGGAGCGGGAGGCCCACGAGCAGTACTTC	CSAGEREAHEQYF
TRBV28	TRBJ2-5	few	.	TGTGCCAGCATCGAAGGGGCTGGAGAGACCCAGTACTTC	CASIEGAGETQYF
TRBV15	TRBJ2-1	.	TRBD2	TGTGCCACCAGCGGGGTAGCGGGAGGGGTTATGGATGAGCAGTTCTTC	CATSGVAGGVMDEQFF
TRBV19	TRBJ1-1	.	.	TGTGCCAGTAATGGGGCAGGGATGGTCTCTGAAGCTTTCTTT	CASNGAGMVSEAFF
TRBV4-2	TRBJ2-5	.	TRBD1	TGTGCCAGCAGCCAAGATGGGCTAGGGGGCCGGGAGACCCAGTACTTC	CASSQDGLGGRETQYF
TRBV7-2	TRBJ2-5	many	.	TGTGCCAGCAGCTTATCCCCCGGAAAGAAAGAGACCCAGTACTTC	CASSLSPGKKETQYF
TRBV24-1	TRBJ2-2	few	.	TGTGCCACCAGTGATACGACAGGGAGAGCGGGAGTGTACACCGGGGAGCTGTTTTTT	CATSDTTGRAGVYTGELFF
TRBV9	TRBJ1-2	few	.	TGTGCCAGCAGCTCCCCAGTCGACAGTGCTGGCTATGGCTACACCTTC	CASSSPVDSAGYGYTF
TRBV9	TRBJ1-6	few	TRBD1	TGTGCCAGCAGCGCTCAGACAGGGCCTGCGGATTCACCCCTCCACTTT	CASSAQTGPADSPLHF
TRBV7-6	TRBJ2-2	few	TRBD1	TGTGCCAGCCGAATCCCCGACAGGGGGAAAAACACCGGGGAGCTGTTTTTT	CASRIPDRGKNTGELFF
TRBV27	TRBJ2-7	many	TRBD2	TGTGCCAGCAGGACTAGCGCATCCTACGAGCAGTACTTC	CASRTSASYEQYF
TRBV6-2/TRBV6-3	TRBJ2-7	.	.	TGTGCCAGCAGTTACAAGGTTGGCGGATCCTACGAGCAGTACTTC	CASSYKVGGSYEQYF
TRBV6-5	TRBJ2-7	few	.	TGTGCCAGCAGTTACTCGTTGTTTGGCGCCTACGAGCAGTACTTC	CASSYSLFGAYEQYF
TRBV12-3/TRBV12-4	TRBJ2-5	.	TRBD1	TGTGCCAGCAGTTCCAGGGGGCTCCAAGAGACCCAGTACTTC	CASSSRGLQETQYF
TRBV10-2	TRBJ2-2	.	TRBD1	TGCGCCAGCAGACTGGGACAGCAGAACACCGGGGAGCTGTTTTTT	CASRLGQQNTGELFF
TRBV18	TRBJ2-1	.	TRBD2	TGTGCCAGCTCAGATCTACTAGCGGGTTACAATGAGCAGTTCTTC	CASSDLLAGYNEQFF
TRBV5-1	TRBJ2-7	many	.	TGCGCCAGCAGCTTCCTAGTCGGCGAAAGCGAGCAGTACTTC	CASSFLVGESEQYF
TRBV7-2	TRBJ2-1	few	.	TGTGCCAGCAGCTTTCCCTCGGGGGCTAAGCATGAGCAGTTCTTC	CASSFPSGAKHEQFF
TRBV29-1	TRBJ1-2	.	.	TGCAGCGTTGAAGAGCCAGCGGTGAGTGGCTACACCTTC	CSVEEPAVSGYTF
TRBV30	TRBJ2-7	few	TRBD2	TGTGCCTGGAGTGGTTCTAGCGGGAGGGCCAACTACGAGCAGTACTTC	CAWSGSSGRANYEQYF
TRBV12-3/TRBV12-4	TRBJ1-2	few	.	TGTGCCAGCACTGAGGAGAACTATGGCTACACCTTC	CASTEENYGYTF
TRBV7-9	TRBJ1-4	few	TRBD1	TGTGCCAGCAGTTCTCCAATACAGGGGTTTGATGAAAAACTGTTTTTT	CASSSPIQGFDEKLFF
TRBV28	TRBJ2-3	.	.	TGTGCCAGCAGTTTTAGGCGGGGCACAGATACGCAGTATTTT	CASSFRRGTDTQYF
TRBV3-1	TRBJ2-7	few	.	TGTGCCAGCAGCCCGCATGCGGGGGCGGGAGATCACGAGCAGTACTTC	CASSPHAGAGDHEQYF
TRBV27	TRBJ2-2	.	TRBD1	TGTGCCAGCAGCTACAGGGGTTTGGCCGGGGAGCTGTTTTTT	CASSYRGLAGELFF
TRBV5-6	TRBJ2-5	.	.	TGTGCCAGCAGCTCAATGGGGGTAGGGACCCAGTACTTC	CASSSMGVGTQYF